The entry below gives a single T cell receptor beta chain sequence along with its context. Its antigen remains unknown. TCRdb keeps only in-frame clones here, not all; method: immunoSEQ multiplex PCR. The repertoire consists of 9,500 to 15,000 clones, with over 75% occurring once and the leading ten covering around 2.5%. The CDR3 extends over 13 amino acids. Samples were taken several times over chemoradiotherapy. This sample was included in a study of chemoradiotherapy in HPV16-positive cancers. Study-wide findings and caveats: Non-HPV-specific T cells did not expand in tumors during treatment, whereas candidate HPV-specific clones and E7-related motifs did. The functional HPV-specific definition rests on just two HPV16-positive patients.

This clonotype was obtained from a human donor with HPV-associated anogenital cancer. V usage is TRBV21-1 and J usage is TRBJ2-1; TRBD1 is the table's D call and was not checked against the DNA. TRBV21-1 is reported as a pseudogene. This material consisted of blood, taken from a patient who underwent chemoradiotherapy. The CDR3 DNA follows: TGTGCCAGCAGCAAAAGGGGAAGGGCCCCTCGGTTCTTC. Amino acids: CASSKRGRAPRFF.